This T cell receptor (beta chain) emerged from a study of T cell changes during pregnancy in multiple sclerosis. Profiled with immunoSEQ multiplex PCR; TCRdb holds only in-frame clones, not every one. Of about 40,000 clones in the sample, about 91% were seen once. The CDR3 consists of 11 residues. Germline loops: CDR1 SNHLY, CDR2 FYNNEI. Trimming took 6 bases from V and 14 from J, leaving 14 bases between them. The V and J genes are TRBV2 and TRBJ2-4; D may be TRBD1 (6 bases). The clonotype comes from a female donor in good health, enrolled as a control in a pregnancy study. The sample was CD4+ T cells from peripheral blood mononuclear cells, taken in the second trimester of pregnancy. CDR3 loop: CASRYREGEYF. The CDR3 region has the DNA TGTGCCAGCAGGTACAGGGAAGGGGAGTACTTC.